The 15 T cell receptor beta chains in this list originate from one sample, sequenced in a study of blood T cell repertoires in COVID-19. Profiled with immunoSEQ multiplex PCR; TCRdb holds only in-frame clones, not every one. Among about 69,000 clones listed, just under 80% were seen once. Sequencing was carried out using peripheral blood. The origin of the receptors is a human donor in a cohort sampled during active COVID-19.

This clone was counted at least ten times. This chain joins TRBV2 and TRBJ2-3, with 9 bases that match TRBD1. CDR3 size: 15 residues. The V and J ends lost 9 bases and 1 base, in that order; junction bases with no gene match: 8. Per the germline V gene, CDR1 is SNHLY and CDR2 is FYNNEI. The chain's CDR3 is CASKRGQGGTDTQYF. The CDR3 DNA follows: TGTGCCAGTAAGAGGGGACAGGGAGGCACAGATACGCAGTATTTT.

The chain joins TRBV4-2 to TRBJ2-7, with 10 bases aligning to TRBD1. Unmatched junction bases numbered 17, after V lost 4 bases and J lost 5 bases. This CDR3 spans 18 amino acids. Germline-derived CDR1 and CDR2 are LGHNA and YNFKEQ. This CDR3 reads CASSRHPNSGTGANEQYF. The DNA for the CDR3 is TGTGCCAGCAGCCGGCACCCAAATTCCGGGACAGGGGCGAACGAGCAGTACTTC.

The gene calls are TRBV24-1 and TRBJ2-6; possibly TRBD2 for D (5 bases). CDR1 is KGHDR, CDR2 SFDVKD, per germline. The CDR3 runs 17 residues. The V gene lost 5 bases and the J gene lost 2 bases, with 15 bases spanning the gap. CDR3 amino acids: CATSATPRGTGANVLTF. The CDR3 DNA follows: TGTGCCACCAGTGCTACCCCTCGGGGAACTGGGGCCAACGTCCTGACTTTC.

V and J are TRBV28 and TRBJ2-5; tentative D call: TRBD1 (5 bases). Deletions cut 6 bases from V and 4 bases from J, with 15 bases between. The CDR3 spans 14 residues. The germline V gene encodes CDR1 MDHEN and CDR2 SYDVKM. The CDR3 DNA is TGTGCCAGCAGCCAAGACAGTATTATAGAGACCCAGTACTTC. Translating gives CASSQDSIIETQYF.

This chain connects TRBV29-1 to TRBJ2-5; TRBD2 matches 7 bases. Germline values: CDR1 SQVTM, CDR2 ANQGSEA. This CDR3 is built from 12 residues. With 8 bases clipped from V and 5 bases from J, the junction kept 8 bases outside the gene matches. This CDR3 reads CSLRGVGETQYF. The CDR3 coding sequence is TGCAGCCTACGGGGGGTCGGGGAGACCCAGTACTTC.

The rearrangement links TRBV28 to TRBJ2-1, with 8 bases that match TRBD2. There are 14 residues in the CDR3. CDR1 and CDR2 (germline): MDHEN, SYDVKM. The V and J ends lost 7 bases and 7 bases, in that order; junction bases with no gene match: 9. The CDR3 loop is CASIPGGPGNEQFF. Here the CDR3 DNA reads TGTGCCAGCATCCCGGGAGGGCCGGGTAATGAGCAGTTCTTC.

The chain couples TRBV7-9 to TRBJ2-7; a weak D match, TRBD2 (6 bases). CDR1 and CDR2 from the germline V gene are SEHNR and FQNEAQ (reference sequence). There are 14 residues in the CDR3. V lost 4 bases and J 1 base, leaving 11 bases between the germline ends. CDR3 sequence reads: CASSSGGVSYEQYF. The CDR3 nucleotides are TGTGCCAGCAGCTCGGGCGGGGTTTCCTACGAGCAGTACTTC.

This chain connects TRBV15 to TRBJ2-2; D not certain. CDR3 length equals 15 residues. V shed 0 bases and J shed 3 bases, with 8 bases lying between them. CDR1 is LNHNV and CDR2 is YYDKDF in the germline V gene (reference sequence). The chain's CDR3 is CATSRDRSYTGELFF. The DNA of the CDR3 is TGTGCCACCAGCAGAGACAGGTCTTACACCGGGGAGCTGTTTTTT.

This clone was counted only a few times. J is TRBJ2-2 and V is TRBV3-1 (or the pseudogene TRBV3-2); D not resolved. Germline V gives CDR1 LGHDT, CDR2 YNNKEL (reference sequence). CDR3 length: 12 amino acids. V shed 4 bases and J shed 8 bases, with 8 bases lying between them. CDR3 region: CASSPPLGELFF. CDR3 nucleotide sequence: TGTGCCAGCAGCCCCCCTTTGGGGGAGCTGTTTTTT.

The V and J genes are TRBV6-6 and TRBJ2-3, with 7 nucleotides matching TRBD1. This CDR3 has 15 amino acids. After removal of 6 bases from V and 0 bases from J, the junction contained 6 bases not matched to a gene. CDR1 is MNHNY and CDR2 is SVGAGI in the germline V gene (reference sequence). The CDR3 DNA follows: TGTGCCAGCAGGCCCCGACAGGGAAGCACAGATACGCAGTATTTT. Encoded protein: CASRPRQGSTDTQYF.

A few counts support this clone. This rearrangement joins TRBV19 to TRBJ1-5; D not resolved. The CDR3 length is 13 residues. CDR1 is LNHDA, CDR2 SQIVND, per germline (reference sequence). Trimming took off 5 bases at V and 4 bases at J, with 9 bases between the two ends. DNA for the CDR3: TGTGCCAGTAGTCCCCGTAATAATCAGCCCCAGCATTTT. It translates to CASSPRNNQPQHF.

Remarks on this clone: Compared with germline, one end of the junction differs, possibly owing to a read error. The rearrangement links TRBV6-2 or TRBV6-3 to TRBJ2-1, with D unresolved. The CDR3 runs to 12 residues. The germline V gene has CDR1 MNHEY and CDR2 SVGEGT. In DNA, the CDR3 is TGTGCCAGCAGTTACTCCGACAATGAGCAGTTCTTC. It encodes CASSYSDNEQFF.

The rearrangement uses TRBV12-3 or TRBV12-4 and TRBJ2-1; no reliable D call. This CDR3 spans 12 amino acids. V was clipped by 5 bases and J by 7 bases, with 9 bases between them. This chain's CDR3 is CASSPTLNEQFF. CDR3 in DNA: TGTGCCAGCAGTCCTACCTTAAATGAGCAGTTCTTC.

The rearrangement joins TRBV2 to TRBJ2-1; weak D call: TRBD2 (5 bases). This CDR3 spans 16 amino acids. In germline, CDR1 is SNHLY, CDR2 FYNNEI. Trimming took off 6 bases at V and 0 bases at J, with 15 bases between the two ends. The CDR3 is CASSGESPSSYNEQFF. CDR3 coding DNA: TGTGCCAGCAGCGGGGAGTCCCCAAGCTCCTACAATGAGCAGTTCTTC.

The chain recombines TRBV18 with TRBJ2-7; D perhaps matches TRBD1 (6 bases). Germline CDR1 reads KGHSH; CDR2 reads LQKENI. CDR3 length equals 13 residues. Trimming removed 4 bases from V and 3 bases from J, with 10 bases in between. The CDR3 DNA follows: TGTGCCAGCTCACTTGGACAGAACTACGAGCAGTACTTC. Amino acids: CASSLGQNYEQYF.